The sequence of this T cell receptor beta chain was determined in a study of long-term antiretroviral therapy in people with HIV. Sequencing relied on immunoSEQ assay v3.0, run at survey level. Profiled with immunoSEQ multiplex PCR; TCRdb holds only in-frame clones, not every one. The table has approximately 21,000 clones, 90% seen once. The V segment lost 5 bases and the J segment 10 bases; nucleotides outside the gene matches: 18. Germline assignment: CDR1 SGHRS and CDR2 YFSETQ. This CDR3 has 17 amino acids. This rearrangement joins TRBV5-1 to TRBJ2-1; 10 bases are shared with TRBD1. The clonotype was recovered from a woman aged 25-40 years with HIV. The sequenced sample was unsorted PBMCs, obtained 4.4 years before starting antiretroviral therapy. Here the CDR3 reads CASSPSAGTGALGEQFF. The CDR3, as DNA: TGCGCCAGCAGTCCATCTGCCGGGACAGGGGCCCTCGGAGAGCAGTTCTTC. Complete variable domain (other parts from reference TRBV5-1 and TRBJ2-1): KAGVTQTPRYLIKTRGQQVTLSCSPISGHRSVSWYQQTPGQGLQFLFEYFSETQRNKGNFPGRFSGRQFSNSRSEMNVSTLELGDSALYLCASSPSAGTGALGEQFFGPGTRLTVL.